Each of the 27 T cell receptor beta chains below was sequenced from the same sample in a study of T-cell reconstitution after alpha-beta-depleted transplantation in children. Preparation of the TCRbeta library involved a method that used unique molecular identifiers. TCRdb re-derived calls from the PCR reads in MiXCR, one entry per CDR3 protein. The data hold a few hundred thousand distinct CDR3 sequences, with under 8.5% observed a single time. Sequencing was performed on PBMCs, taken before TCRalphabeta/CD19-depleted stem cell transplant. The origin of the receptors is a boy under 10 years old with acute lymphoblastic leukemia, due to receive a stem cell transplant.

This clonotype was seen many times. In nucleotides, the CDR3 is TGCAGCGTTATCGGAACGGGGTTCTCTGGAAACACCATATATTTT. It codes for CSVIGTGFSGNTIYF. The chain uses TRBV29-1 and TRBJ1-3, with no clear D. Trimming left V 5 bases short and J 0 bases short, with 14 bases between. The CDR3 runs 15 residues. CDR1 SQVTM and CDR2 ANQGSEA come from the germline V gene.

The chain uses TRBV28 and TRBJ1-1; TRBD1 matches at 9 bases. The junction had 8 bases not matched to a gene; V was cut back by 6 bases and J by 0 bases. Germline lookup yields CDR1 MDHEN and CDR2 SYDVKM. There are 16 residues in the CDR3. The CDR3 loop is CASSPWTGDLNTEAFF. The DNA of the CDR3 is TGTGCCAGCAGCCCGTGGACAGGGGACTTGAACACTGAAGCTTTCTTT.

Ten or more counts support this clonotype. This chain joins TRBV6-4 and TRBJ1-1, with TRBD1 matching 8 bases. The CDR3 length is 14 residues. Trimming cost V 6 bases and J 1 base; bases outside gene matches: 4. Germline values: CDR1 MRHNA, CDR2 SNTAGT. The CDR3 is CASRVDRGNTEAFF. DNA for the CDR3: TGTGCCAGCAGGGTAGACAGGGGGAACACTGAAGCTTTCTTT.

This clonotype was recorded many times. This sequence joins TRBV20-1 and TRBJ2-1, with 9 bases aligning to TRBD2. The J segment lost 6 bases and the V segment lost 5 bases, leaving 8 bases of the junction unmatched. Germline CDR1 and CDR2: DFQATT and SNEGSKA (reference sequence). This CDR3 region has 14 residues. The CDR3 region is CSADRISGSNEQFF. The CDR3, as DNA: TGCAGTGCTGACCGGATTAGCGGGAGCAATGAGCAGTTCTTC.

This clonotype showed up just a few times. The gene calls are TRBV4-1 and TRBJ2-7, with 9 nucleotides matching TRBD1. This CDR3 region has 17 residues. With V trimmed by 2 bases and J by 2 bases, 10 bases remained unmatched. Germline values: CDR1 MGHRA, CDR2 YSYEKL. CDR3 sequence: CASSQKGTGRGTYEQYF. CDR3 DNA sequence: TGCGCCAGCAGCCAAAAGGGGACAGGGAGGGGCACCTACGAGCAGTACTTC.

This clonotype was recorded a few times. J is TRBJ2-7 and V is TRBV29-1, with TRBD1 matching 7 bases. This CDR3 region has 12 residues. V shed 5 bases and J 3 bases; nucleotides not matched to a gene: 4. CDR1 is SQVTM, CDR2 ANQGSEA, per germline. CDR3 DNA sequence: TGCAGCGTTCGGGACAGCCTCTACGAGCAGTACTTC. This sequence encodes CSVRDSLYEQYF.

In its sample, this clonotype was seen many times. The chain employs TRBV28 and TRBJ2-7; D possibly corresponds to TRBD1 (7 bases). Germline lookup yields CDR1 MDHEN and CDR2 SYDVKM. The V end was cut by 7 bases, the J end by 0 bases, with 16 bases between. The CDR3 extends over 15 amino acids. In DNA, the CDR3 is TGTGCCAGCACCAATCCAGGGGGGCCCTCCTACGAGCAGTACTTC. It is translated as CASTNPGGPSYEQYF.

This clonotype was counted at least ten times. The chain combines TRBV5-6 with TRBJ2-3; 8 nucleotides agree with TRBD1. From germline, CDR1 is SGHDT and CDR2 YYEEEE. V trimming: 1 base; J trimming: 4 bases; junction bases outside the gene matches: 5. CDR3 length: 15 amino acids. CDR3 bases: TGTGCCAGCAGCTTGCGGACAGGGCATGCAGATACGCAGTATTTT. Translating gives CASSLRTGHADTQYF.

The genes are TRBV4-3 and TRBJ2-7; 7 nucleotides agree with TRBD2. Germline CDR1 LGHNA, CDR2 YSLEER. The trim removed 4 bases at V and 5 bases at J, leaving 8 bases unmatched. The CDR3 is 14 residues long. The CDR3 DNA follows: TGCGCCAGCAGCCCAACGGGGGAGGGTCACGAGCAGTACTTC. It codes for CASSPTGEGHEQYF.

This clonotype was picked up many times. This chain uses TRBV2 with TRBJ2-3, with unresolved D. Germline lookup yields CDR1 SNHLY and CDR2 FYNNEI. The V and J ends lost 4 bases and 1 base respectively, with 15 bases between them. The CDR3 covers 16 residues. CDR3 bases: TGTGCCAGCAGTGCCCCTGGAGACATTCGCACAGATACGCAGTATTTT. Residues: CASSAPGDIRTDTQYF.

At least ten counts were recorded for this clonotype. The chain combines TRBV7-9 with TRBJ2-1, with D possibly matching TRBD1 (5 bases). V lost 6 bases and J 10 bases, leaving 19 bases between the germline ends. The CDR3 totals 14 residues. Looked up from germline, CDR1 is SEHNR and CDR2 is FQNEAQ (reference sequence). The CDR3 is CASSSPQGAEEQFF. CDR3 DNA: TGTGCCAGCAGTTCCCCCCAAGGGGCGGAGGAGCAGTTCTTC.

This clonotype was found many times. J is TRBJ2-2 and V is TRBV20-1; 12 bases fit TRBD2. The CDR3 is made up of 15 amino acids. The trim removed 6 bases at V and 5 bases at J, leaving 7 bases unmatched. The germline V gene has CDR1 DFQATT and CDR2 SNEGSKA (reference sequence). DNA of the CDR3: TGCAGTGCCCCCTCTAGCGGGGGGGCGACCGGGGAGCTGTTTTTT. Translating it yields CSAPSSGGATGELFF.

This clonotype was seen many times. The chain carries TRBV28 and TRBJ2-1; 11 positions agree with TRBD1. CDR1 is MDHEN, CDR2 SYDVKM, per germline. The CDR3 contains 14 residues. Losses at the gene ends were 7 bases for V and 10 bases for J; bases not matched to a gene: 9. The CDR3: CASKHGQGAEEQFF. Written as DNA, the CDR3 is TGTGCCAGCAAACATGGACAGGGGGCAGAAGAGCAGTTCTTC. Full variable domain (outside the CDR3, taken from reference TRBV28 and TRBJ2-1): DVKVTQSSRYLVKRTGEKVFLECVQDMDHENMFWYRQDPGLGLRLIYFSYDVKMKEKGDIPEGYSVSREKKERFSLILESASTNQTSMYLCASKHGQGAEEQFFGPGTRLTVL.

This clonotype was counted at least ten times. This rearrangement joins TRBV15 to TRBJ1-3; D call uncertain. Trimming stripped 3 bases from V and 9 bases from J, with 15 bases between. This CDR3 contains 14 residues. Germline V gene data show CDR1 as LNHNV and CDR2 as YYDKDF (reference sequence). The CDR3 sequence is CATSSFGSRGTIYF. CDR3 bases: TGTGCCACCAGCAGTTTCGGGAGCCGGGGCACCATATATTTT. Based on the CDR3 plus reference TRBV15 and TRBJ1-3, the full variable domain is DAMVIQNPRYQVTQFGKPVTLSCSQTLNHNVMYWYQQKSSQAPKLLFHYYDKDFNNEADTPDNFQSRRPNTSFCFLDIRSPGLGDTAMYLCATSSFGSRGTIYFGEGSWLTVV.

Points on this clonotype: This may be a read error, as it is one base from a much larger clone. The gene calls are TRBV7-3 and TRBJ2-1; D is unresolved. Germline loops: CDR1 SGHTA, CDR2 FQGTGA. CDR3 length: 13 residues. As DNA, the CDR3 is TGTGCCAACAGCTTGTCACGGGACAATGAGCAGTTCTTC. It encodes CANSLSRDNEQFF.

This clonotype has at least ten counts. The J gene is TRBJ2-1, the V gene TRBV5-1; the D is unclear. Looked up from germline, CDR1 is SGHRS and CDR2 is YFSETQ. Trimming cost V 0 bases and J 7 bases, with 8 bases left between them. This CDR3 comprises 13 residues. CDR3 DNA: TGCGCCAGCAGCTTGGACTCAAGAAATGAGCAGTTCTTC. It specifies CASSLDSRNEQFF.

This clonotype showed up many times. Here the CDR3 reads CASSLGQSAYEQYF. CDR3 nucleotide sequence: TGTGCCAGCAGCCTCGGACAGTCCGCCTACGAGCAGTACTTC. The rearrangement links TRBV11-2 to TRBJ2-7, with a tentative D call TRBD1 (6 bases). Trimming took 5 bases from V and 2 from J, leaving 13 bases between them. Per germline, CDR1 SGHAT and CDR2 FQNNGV. The CDR3 length is 14 residues.

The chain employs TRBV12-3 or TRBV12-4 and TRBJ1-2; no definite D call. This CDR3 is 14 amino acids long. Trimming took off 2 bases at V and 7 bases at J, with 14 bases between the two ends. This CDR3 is CASSLFSSLGGYTF. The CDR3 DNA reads TGTGCCAGCAGTTTATTCTCATCCTTGGGTGGCTACACCTTC.

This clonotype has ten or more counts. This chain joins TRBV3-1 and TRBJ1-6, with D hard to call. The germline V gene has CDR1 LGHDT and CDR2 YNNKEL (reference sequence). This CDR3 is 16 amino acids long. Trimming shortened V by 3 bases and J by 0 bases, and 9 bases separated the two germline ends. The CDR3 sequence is CASSQILSSYNSPLHF. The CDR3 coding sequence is TGTGCCAGCAGCCAGATTTTAAGCTCCTATAATTCACCCCTCCACTTT. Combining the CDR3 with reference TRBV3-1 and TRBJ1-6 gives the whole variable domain DTAVSQTPKYLVTQMGNDKSIKCEQNLGHDTMYWYKQDSKKFLKIMFSYNNKELIINETVPNRFSPKSPDKAHLNLHINSLELGDSAVYFCASSQILSSYNSPLHFGNGTRLTVT.

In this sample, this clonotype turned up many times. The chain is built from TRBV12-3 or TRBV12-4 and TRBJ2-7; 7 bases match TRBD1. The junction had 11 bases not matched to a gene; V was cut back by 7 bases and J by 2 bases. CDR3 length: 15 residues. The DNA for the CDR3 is TGTGCCAGCACCTCGACAGGGTTCGTCCCCTACGAGCAGTACTTC. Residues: CASTSTGFVPYEQYF.

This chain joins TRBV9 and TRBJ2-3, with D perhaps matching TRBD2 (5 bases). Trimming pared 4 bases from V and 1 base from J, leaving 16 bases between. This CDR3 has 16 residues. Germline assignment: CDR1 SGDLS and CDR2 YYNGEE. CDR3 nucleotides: TGTGCCAGCAGCCCCGGAGACTATCCAGGCACAGATACGCAGTATTTT. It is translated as CASSPGDYPGTDTQYF.

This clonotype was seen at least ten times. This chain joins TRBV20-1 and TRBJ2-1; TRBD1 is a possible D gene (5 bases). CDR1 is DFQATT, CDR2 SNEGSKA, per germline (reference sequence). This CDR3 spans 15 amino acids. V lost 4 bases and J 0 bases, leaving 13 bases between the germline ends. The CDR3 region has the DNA TGCAGTGCTACCCAGGGAATAGCCTCCTACAATGAGCAGTTCTTC. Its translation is CSATQGIASYNEQFF.

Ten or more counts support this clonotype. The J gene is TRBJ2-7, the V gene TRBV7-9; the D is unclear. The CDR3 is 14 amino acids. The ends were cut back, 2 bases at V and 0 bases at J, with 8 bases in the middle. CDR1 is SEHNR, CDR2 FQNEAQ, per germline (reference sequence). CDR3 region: CASSLSAVSYEQYF. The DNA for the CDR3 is TGTGCCAGCAGCTTATCGGCAGTCTCCTACGAGCAGTACTTC.

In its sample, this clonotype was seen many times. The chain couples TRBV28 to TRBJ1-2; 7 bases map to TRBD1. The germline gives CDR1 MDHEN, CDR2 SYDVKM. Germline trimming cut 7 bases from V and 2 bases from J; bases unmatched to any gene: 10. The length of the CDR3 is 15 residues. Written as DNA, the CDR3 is TGTGCCAGCACCCTATCAGGGACAGCAAACTATGGCTACACCTTC. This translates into CASTLSGTANYGYTF.

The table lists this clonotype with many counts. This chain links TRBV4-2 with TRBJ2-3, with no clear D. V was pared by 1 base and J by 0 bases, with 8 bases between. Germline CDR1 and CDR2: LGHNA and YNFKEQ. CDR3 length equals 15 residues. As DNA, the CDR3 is TGTGCCAGCAGCCAAGGAGGCCCTAGCACAGATACGCAGTATTTT. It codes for CASSQGGPSTDTQYF.

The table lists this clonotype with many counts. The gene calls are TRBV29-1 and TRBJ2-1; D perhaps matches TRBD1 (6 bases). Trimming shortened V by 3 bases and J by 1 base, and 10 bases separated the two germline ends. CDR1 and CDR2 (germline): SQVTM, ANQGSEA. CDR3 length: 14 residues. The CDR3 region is CSVEWDISYNEQFF. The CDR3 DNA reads TGCAGCGTTGAGTGGGACATATCCTACAATGAGCAGTTCTTC.

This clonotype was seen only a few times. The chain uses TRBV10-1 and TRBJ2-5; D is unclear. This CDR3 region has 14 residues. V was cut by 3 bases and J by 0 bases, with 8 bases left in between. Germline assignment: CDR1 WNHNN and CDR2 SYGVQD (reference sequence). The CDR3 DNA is TGCGCCAGCAGTGAAGGGTTAGACCAAGAGACCCAGTACTTC. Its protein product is CASSEGLDQETQYF.